Shown below are 10 T cell receptor beta chains from a single sample sequenced in a study of beta chain features in type 1 diabetes (dated by TCRdb to the late 2010s). The paper's findings and limits, for the study overall: Type 1 diabetes patients showed a moderate but significant shortening of TCRB CDR3 length in all four CD4+ subsets.

Antigen specificity for these receptors is unknown. The library was built by means of the immunoSEQ multiplex PCR assay. The entire isolated RNA was reverse transcribed using the High Capacity cDNA Reverse Transcription Kit, and thus expressed TCRB transcripts were sequenced. TCRdb provides this immuneACCESS table in a form limited to in-frame rearrangements. Some clones are lacking; in checked studies, under half of them reflect an unresolved V gene, and why the rest are absent is not known. The sample has nearly 700,000 clones on record, about an eighth of them singletons. The ten largest clones add up to 0.02% to 0.025% of the sample. The sample consisted of naive CD4+ T cells from blood. Taken with the paper, the label for cell subset or site translates to: true naive CD4+ T cells. The receptors shown here come from a man between 18 and 35 years old with type 1 diabetes.

Written as DNA, the CDR3 is TGTGCCTGCATTACAGGGCCGGGCTATGGCTACACCTTC. Translating it yields CACITGPGYGYTF. This sequence joins TRBV30 and TRBJ1-2; tentatively, D is TRBD1 (6 bases). Germline V lookup: CDR1 GTSNPN, CDR2 SVGIG (reference sequence). V lost 6 bases, J lost 4 bases, and 15 bases lay in between. This CDR3 has 13 residues.

The sample holds a few counts of this clone. V gene TRBV4-1 combines with J gene TRBJ2-2; D is unclear. This CDR3 is built from 13 residues. Trimming took 1 base from V and 6 from J, leaving 6 bases between them. Per germline, CDR1 MGHRA and CDR2 YSYEKL. The CDR3 here is CASSQGEAGELFF. CDR3 nucleotides: TGCGCCAGCAGCCAAGGGGAAGCCGGGGAGCTGTTTTTT.

This chain connects TRBV30 to TRBJ1-1, with D unclear. The CDR3 sequence is 16 residues long. With 2 bases removed from V and 3 bases from J, the gap between germline ends came to 19 bases. CDR1 is GTSNPN and CDR2 is SVGIG in the germline V gene (reference sequence). The CDR3 protein is CAWSPIGRFLDTEAFF. The CDR3 nucleotides read TGTGCCTGGAGTCCAATTGGCCGTTTTTTGGACACTGAAGCTTTCTTT. The full variable domain, rest sourced from reference TRBV30 and TRBJ1-1, is SQTIHQWPATLVQPVGSPLSLECTVEGTSNPNLYWYRQAAGRGLQLLFYSVGIGQISSEVPQNLSASRPQDRQFILSSKKLLLSDSGFYLCAWSPIGRFLDTEAFFGQGTRLTVV.

This clone occurred a few times. The gene calls are TRBV5-1 and TRBJ2-7, with 12 bases fitting TRBD2. CDR3 length: 15 residues. Germline CDR1 and CDR2: SGHRS and YFSETQ. The V and J ends lost 4 bases and 5 bases, in that order; junction bases with no gene match: 7. The CDR3 DNA follows: TGCGCCAGCAGCGGATGGACTAGCGGGGATGACGAGCAGTACTTC. Amino acids: CASSGWTSGDDEQYF.

This chain links TRBV28 with TRBJ2-5, with 11 bases fitting TRBD2. The J call may be in error: the DNA end matches TRBJ2-7 better. This CDR3 contains 14 residues. Germline CDR1 is MDHEN and CDR2 is SYDVKM. DNA of the CDR3: TGTGCCAGCAGTGGGACTAGCGGATCCTACGAGCAGTACTTC. Translated: CASSGTSGSYEQYF.

V gene TRBV10-3 combines with J gene TRBJ2-3; TRBD2 matches at 10 bases. The ends lost 4 bases at V and 6 bases at J; junction bases unmatched: 4. CDR1 is ENHRY and CDR2 is SYGVKD in the germline V gene. There are 14 residues in the CDR3. DNA for the CDR3: TGTGCCATCAGTGCTAGCGGGGGTTGGGATACGCAGTATTTT. This codes for CAISASGGWDTQYF.

The chain uses TRBV5-1 and TRBJ1-6; D is undetermined. Trimming took 0 bases from V and 6 from J, leaving 4 bases between them. The germline CDR1 and CDR2 sequences are SGHRS and YFSETQ. This CDR3 region has 13 residues. The CDR3 nucleotides are TGCGCCAGCAGCTTGGTCGGTAATTCACCCCTCCACTTT. Residues: CASSLVGNSPLHF.

This chain joins TRBV5-4 and TRBJ1-6, with D unclear. The ends were cut back, 4 bases at V and 10 bases at J, with 18 bases in the middle. From germline, CDR1 is SGHNT and CDR2 YYREEE (reference sequence). The CDR3 is made up of 15 amino acids. The CDR3 coding sequence is TGTGCCAGCAGCCGGGGAGGGTGGGATCGCTCACCCCTCCACTTT. Translating it yields CASSRGGWDRSPLHF.

This clone was observed a few times. The chain carries TRBV29-1 and TRBJ2-1; unclear D gene. Trimming took 8 bases from V and 2 from J, leaving 13 bases between them. CDR3 length equals 13 residues. Germline lookup yields CDR1 SQVTM and CDR2 ANQGSEA. The CDR3 loop is CSLARTAYNEQFF. In nucleotides, the CDR3 is TGCAGCCTGGCCCGCACCGCCTACAATGAGCAGTTCTTC.

The rearrangement links TRBV5-1 to TRBJ2-1; maybe TRBD1 (6 bases). With 0 bases removed from V and 0 bases from J, the gap between germline ends came to 10 bases. Per the germline V gene, CDR1 is SGHRS and CDR2 is YFSETQ. The CDR3 is 16 amino acids. The CDR3 is CASSLGGHNSYNEQFF. The CDR3 DNA reads TGCGCCAGCAGCTTGGGGGGACATAACTCCTACAATGAGCAGTTCTTC.